This T cell receptor beta chain was recorded in a study of CD8 T cells in Susac syndrome. Trimming pared 7 bases from V and 2 bases from J, leaving 14 bases between. The CDR3 loop spans 14 amino acids. Germline assignment: CDR1 MNHNS and CDR2 SASEGT. Random hexamers were used to reverse transcribe roughly 0.5 to 1 ug of RNA. TCRdb re-called the immunoSEQ multiplex PCR reads through MiXCR, storing one row per CDR3 protein. The data hold under 200,000 distinct CDR3 sequences, with 85% to 95% observed a single time. This TCR was sampled from a human donor in good health. Sequenced input: CD4+ T cells from PBMCs. The chain recombines TRBV6-1 with TRBJ1-1; no reliable D call. The CDR3 DNA reads TGTGCCAGCACAGGCCGAAGCTTTAACACTGAAGCTTTCTTT. It specifies CASTGRSFNTEAFF.